The source of this T cell receptor (beta chain) is a study of blood T cell repertoires in COVID-19. Whole-study context: The United States, Italy and Spain supplied acute and convalescent COVID-19 samples.

The germline V gene encodes CDR1 LNHDA and CDR2 SQIVND (reference sequence). Trimming shortened V by 7 bases and J by 5 bases, and 14 bases separated the two germline ends. The CDR3 totals 13 residues. Per the study methods: Reference gene primer amplification gave nucleated cell count estimates. TCRdb keeps only in-frame clones here, not all; method: immunoSEQ multiplex PCR. That table furnishes V, J and clone size, whereas the DNA furnished D and trimming. The sample lists roughly 230,000 clones, around 82% occurring once. Sequenced material: peripheral blood. This sequence joins TRBV19 and TRBJ1-1; D unclear. The clonotype was recovered from a man aged 40-55 years with active or convalescent COVID-19. Here the CDR3 reads CASNVEGRTEAFF. In nucleotides, the CDR3 is TGTGCCAGTAATGTGGAGGGTCGGACTGAAGCTTTCTTT.